This TCR beta chain was documented in a study of T cells in Graves' hyperthyroidism and ophthalmopathy. The wider study: Peripheral blood sampling occurred at initial diagnosis, before any treatment.

This clonotype was observed many times. V was pared by 5 bases and J by 2 bases, with 14 bases between. The CDR3 is 15 amino acids. Germline CDR1 is SGHTS and CDR2 is YDEGEE. It was RNA transcripts that yielded the amplified TCR beta CDR3 regions. An initial round of RT-PCR targeting the TCR CDR3 relied on the HTBI primer set. MiXCR was run by TCRdb on the multiplex PCR reads, yielding one entry per CDR3 protein. The sample holds 110,000 to 150,000 distinct CDR3 sequences; about 20% are singletons and the top ten take around two thirds. Clinicians diagnosed patients from clinical symptoms, serum thyroxine and TRAb, thyroid ultrasound and orbital computed tomography.

The sequence came from a woman between 45 and 65 years old with Graves' hyperthyroidism that later progressed to Graves' ophthalmopathy. The rearrangement joins TRBV5-8 to TRBJ2-1, with D perhaps being TRBD1 or TRBD2 (5 bases each). The material sequenced was blood. The CDR3 coding sequence is TGTGCCAGCAGGGGGACGGACGACCCCTACAATGAGCAGTTCTTC. Translation: CASRGTDDPYNEQFF.